This T cell receptor beta chain was sequenced during a study of T cell repertoires in cytomegalovirus infection. On the study more broadly: Indications came from public TCR beta signatures; they pointed to CMV infection and to a matching HLA type. General study points: Cumulative public TCR beta family frequency identified CMV carriers with the relevant HLA. HLA-C-restricted, CMV-specific TCR beta clonotypes were dominant ex vivo.

Turning to this clonotype: Its target is not known.

TCRdb fed the reads into MiXCR, producing one record per CDR3 protein. The sample holds about 490,000 distinct CDR3 sequences, approximately 16% seen once. V was cut by 4 bases and J by 0 bases, with 15 bases left in between. Germline assignment: CDR1 SGHDN and CDR2 FVKESK. This CDR3 region has 16 residues. This chain joins TRBV14 and TRBJ2-5, with D maybe TRBD1 (6 bases). The receptor was derived from a human donor in good health (CMV status not recorded). Some clones in this sample may be carry-over from other donors' samples. The sample comprised CD8+ T cells from PBMCs. For the CDR3, the DNA is TGTGCCAGCAGCCTCCGACAGAGGGGGTACCAAGAGACCCAGTACTTC. Its protein product is CASSLRQRGYQETQYF.